The present entry profiles one TCR beta chain with its context. Its antigen is undetermined. As for time point: cycle 4 day 1 (C4D1), after five to seven weeks of nivolumab. Each patient's relapse followed autologous stem cell transplantation, and brentuximab vedotin exposure varied. Best responses fell into complete response, partial response or progressive disease. This sample is drawn from a study of PD-1 blockade in classical Hodgkin lymphoma. Study-wide findings and caveats: CD4+ TCR diversity, unlike CD8+, climbed significantly by C4D1. Nivolumab initiated under 1 year post-ASCT led to patient exclusion.

Assay: immunoSEQ multiplex PCR; the TCRdb copy retains only in-frame clones and omits some. The sample gives 57,000 or so clones, 87% of which show up once; over 7.5% is in the top ten. Germline CDR1 SGHVS, CDR2 FQNEAQ. The V and J ends lost 3 bases and 5 bases respectively, with 4 bases between them. This CDR3 has 12 residues. This clonotype originated in a human donor with classical Hodgkin lymphoma. The chain links TRBV7-8 to TRBJ2-2; D not certain. The sample was peripheral blood mononuclear cells (PBMCs), taken before the fourth cycle of nivolumab. The CDR3 bases are TGTGCCAGCAGCTTGAGTACCGGGGAGCTGTTTTTT. Its translation is CASSLSTGELFF.